A single sample gave rise to the 2 T cell receptor beta chains below, sequenced in a study of T cell responses to AZD1222 COVID-19 vaccine. TCRdb's copy holds only in-frame clones and misses some; the assay was immunoSEQ multiplex PCR. The sample gives roughly 150,000 clones, around 88% of which show up once; 0.85% to 1.1% is in the top ten. This sample comprised peripheral blood, obtained 28 days after the second AZD1222 dose. The receptor source for this set is an adult who received the AZD1222 COVID-19 vaccine.

The CDR3 nucleotides are TGTGCCAGCAGCTCCAACGCCCTCCTCACAGATACGCAGTATTTT. Translating gives CASSSNALLTDTQYF. The rearrangement uses TRBV7-2 and TRBJ2-3; D unresolved. V dropped 4 bases and J dropped 2 bases, with 13 bases sitting between them. CDR1 and CDR2 from the germline V gene are SGHTA and FQGNSA. CDR3 size: 15 residues.

V usage is TRBV7-9 and J usage is TRBJ1-4; TRBD1 is a possible D gene (5 bases). Germline V gives CDR1 SEHNR, CDR2 FQNEAQ (reference sequence). V was trimmed by 0 bases and J by 7 bases, leaving 15 bases between them. This CDR3 comprises 16 residues. The DNA of the CDR3 is TGTGCCAGCAGCTTAGCGCTCGGGGCGCCGCGTGAAAAACTGTTTTTT. Its translation is CASSLALGAPREKLFF.